Sequencing of this T cell receptor (gamma chain) was carried out in a study of Vδ1+ human thymocytes. Study results and caveats: In the thymus, TRG and TRD repertoires looked highly polyclonal with Gaussian CDR3 lengths. Thymic delta-chain repertoires held approximately 19% Vdelta2 sequences and few Vdelta3, despite high sort purity.

Trimming removed 3 bases from V and 10 bases from J; junction bases left unmatched: 9. CDR1 and CDR2 from the germline V gene are EGSNGY and YDSYNSKV. This CDR3 has 12 residues. This clone has a handful of counts. The antigen remains undetermined. The template was reverse-transcribed extracted RNA. The CDR3 regions were amplified by multiplex PCR from V-gene primers to a constant-region primer. TCRdb reanalyzed the multiplex PCR reads using CATT. The sample lists about 36,000 gamma-chain clones; 20% were seen once. The sorted cells were CD3+ Vdelta1+ Vdelta2- thymocytes from alphabeta-depleted thymus. Sorted Vdelta1+ thymocytes were about 97% to 99.6% pure.

The origin of this receptor is a girl under three years old who had congenital heart surgery. Sequencing was carried out using Vdelta1+ gamma-delta thymocytes from the thymus. Subset here: FACS-sorted CD3+ TCRalphabeta- TCRVdelta1+ TCRVdelta2- thymocytes. The chain joins TRGV2 to TRGJ1 or TRGJ2. The CDR3 here is CATWDRPRKKLF. The CDR3 DNA follows: TGTGCCACCTGGGACAGGCCAAGGAAGAAACTCTTT.